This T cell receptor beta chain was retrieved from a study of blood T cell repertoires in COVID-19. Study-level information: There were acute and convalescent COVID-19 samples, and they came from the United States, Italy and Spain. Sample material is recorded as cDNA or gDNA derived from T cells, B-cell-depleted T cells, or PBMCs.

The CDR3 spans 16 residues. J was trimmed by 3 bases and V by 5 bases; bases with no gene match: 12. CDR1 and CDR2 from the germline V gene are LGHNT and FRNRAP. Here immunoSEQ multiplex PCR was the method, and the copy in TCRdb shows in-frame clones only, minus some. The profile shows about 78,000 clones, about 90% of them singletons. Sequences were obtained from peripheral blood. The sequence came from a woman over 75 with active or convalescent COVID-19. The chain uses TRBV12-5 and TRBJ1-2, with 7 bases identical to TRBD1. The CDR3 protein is CASGPTGQERYYGYTF. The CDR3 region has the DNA TGTGCTAGTGGTCCCACCGGACAGGAGAGGTACTATGGCTACACCTTC.